This T cell receptor (beta chain) was documented in a study of blood T cell repertoires in COVID-19. Study at large: The United States, Italy and Spain were the sources of the acute and convalescent COVID-19 samples. T cells, B-cell-depleted T cells, or PBMCs provided the cDNA or gDNA that served as material.

V dropped 7 bases and J dropped 2; count of bases not matched to a gene: 2. Germline-derived CDR1 and CDR2 are SNHLY and FYNNEI. This CDR3 has 13 amino acids. In the source study's methods: Reference gene primer amplification yielded estimated nucleated cell counts. Repertoires were generated with immunoSEQ multiplex PCR, while TCRdb's copy carries only in-frame clones and drops some. V, J and clone size were drawn from that table, and D and trimming were deduced from the DNA. The sample has about 330,000 clones, roughly 86% seen once; the top ten hold roughly 5%. The receptor was derived from a woman aged 25 to 39 who had recovered from COVID-19. The material sequenced was PBMCs or T cells enriched from blood (not recorded which). This chain connects TRBV2 to TRBJ2-7, with TRBD2 matching 10 bases. In DNA form, the CDR3 reads TGTGCCAGCATAGCGGGGGGCACCTACGAGCAGTACTTC. This codes for CASIAGGTYEQYF.